A single sample gave rise to the 24 T cell receptor beta chains below, sequenced in a study of blood T cell repertoires in COVID-19. The data were produced by immunoSEQ multiplex PCR, yet TCRdb's version contains in-frame clones alone and is incomplete. The sample yields about 270,000 clones, 85% to 90% seen once. Material: PBMCs or T cells enriched from blood (not recorded which). The receptor source for this set is a woman in her thirties with acute COVID-19.

This clone was recorded only once. V usage is TRBV2 and J usage is TRBJ1-3; D might be TRBD1 (6 bases). Looked up from germline, CDR1 is SNHLY and CDR2 is FYNNEI. The CDR3 covers 15 residues. V was pared by 5 bases and J by 9 bases, with 20 bases between. DNA of the CDR3: TGTGCCAGCAGTTTGACAGGACCCTCCCGAGGCACCATATATTTT. This encodes CASSLTGPSRGTIYF.

The J gene is TRBJ1-2, the V gene TRBV28; D perhaps matches TRBD1 (6 bases). The CDR3 runs to 14 residues. Germline V gene lookup returns CDR1 MDHEN and CDR2 SYDVKM. The CDR3 is CAGREQGGNYGYTF. The CDR3 region has the DNA TGTGCAGGAAGAGAACAGGGTGGTAACTATGGCTACACCTTC.

The J gene is TRBJ1-2, the V gene TRBV5-1; no firm D call. The length of the CDR3 is 13 residues. The germline CDR1 and CDR2 sequences are SGHRS and YFSETQ. V gave up 3 bases and J gave up 5 bases, with 11 bases separating them. The CDR3 DNA sequence: TGCGCCAGCAGCTGGGGTCGAGGGTATGGCTACACCTTC. This sequence encodes CASSWGRGYGYTF.

The genes are TRBV19 and TRBJ2-7, with TRBD1 matching 8 bases. This CDR3 contains 12 residues. CDR1 LNHDA and CDR2 SQIVND come from the germline V gene (reference sequence). V was pared by 10 bases and J by 2 bases, with 4 bases of the junction left unmatched. CDR3 loop: CATTGGTYEQYF. DNA of the CDR3: TGTGCCACTACAGGGGGGACCTACGAGCAGTACTTC.

This clone has a handful of counts. The chain combines TRBV19 with TRBJ2-6; 8 bases are shared with TRBD1. The CDR3 spans 15 residues. CDR1 LNHDA and CDR2 SQIVND come from the germline V gene (reference sequence). V trimming: 5 bases; J trimming: 2 bases; junction bases outside the gene matches: 2. The CDR3 DNA reads TGTGCCAGTAGTCAGGACAGGGCTGGGGCCAACGTCCTGACTTTC. Amino acids: CASSQDRAGANVLTF.

The rearrangement joins TRBV30 to TRBJ1-6; 8 positions match TRBD1. The CDR3 length is 15 residues. The germline V gene encodes CDR1 GTSNPN and CDR2 SVGIG (reference sequence). V shed 2 bases, J shed 9 bases, and the junction held 9 bases outside the gene matches. CDR3: CAWSQGQGESSPLHF. The CDR3, as DNA: TGTGCCTGGAGTCAAGGACAGGGCGAGAGTTCACCCCTCCACTTT.

This chain connects TRBV19 to TRBJ1-5; D is ambiguous. This CDR3 spans 15 amino acids. The germline V gene encodes CDR1 LNHDA and CDR2 SQIVND (reference sequence). Between the trimmed V and J ends, which lost 6 bases and 3 bases, there was a span of 15 bases. This CDR3 is CASSTPTNLNQPQHF. The CDR3 DNA sequence: TGTGCCAGTAGCACCCCGACAAATCTCAATCAGCCCCAGCATTTT. Based on the CDR3 plus reference TRBV19 and TRBJ1-5, the full variable domain is DGGITQSPKYLFRKEGQNVTLSCEQNLNHDAMYWYRQDPGQGLRLIYYSQIVNDFQKGDIAEGYSVSREKKESFPLTVTSAQKNPTAFYLCASSTPTNLNQPQHFGDGTRLSIL.

The rearrangement uses TRBV5-4 and TRBJ2-7; TRBD2 matches at 10 bases. From germline, CDR1 is SGHNT and CDR2 YYREEE (reference sequence). The trim removed 5 bases at V and 2 bases at J, leaving 4 bases unmatched. The CDR3 length is 14 residues. The CDR3 sequence: CASSSLAGPYEQYF. In nucleotides, the CDR3 is TGTGCCAGCAGTTCACTAGCGGGGCCCTACGAGCAGTACTTC.

This chain uses TRBV19 with TRBJ2-1; D gene ambiguous. Germline values: CDR1 LNHDA, CDR2 SQIVND (reference sequence). The CDR3 extends over 15 amino acids. Trimming left V 6 bases short and J 4 bases short, with 16 bases between. This chain's CDR3 is CASRLDTTFYNEQFF. CDR3 in DNA: TGTGCCAGTAGGTTAGACACCACCTTTTACAATGAGCAGTTCTTC.

The chain carries TRBV6-1 and TRBJ2-2; 7 nucleotides match TRBD2. Germline CDR1 reads MNHNS; CDR2 reads SASEGT. The V segment lost 3 bases and the J segment 4 bases; nucleotides outside the gene matches: 2. This CDR3 contains 14 residues. The CDR3 sequence is CASSEGLSTGELFF. CDR3 nucleotide sequence: TGTGCCAGCAGTGAGGGACTATCCACCGGGGAGCTGTTTTTT.

The chain has TRBV6-5 and TRBJ2-3; a weak D match, TRBD1 (6 bases). The germline gives CDR1 MNHEY, CDR2 SVGAGI. Trimming cost V 7 bases and J 6 bases, with 14 bases left between them. This CDR3 contains 13 residues. The CDR3 protein is CASKPFTGDTQYF. For the CDR3, the DNA is TGTGCCAGCAAACCGTTCACAGGGGATACGCAGTATTTT.

The chain links TRBV4-3 to TRBJ2-7; TRBD2 aligns across 13 bases. Losses at the gene ends were 4 bases for V and 3 bases for J; bases not matched to a gene: 3. CDR3 size: 15 residues. Looked up from germline, CDR1 is LGHNA and CDR2 is YSLEER. The CDR3 region has the DNA TGCGCCAGCAGCCCCGGGACTAGCGGGAACTACGAGCAGTACTTC. Amino acid sequence: CASSPGTSGNYEQYF.

This chain uses TRBV6-5 with TRBJ1-1; 8 bases match TRBD1. The CDR3 consists of 15 residues. Germline V gene lookup returns CDR1 MNHEY and CDR2 SVGAGI. Trimming removed 6 bases from V and 5 bases from J; junction bases left unmatched: 11. CDR3 residues: CASRIAGTGGTEAFF. CDR3 bases: TGTGCCAGCAGAATTGCCGGGACAGGAGGGACTGAAGCTTTCTTT.

The genes are TRBV10-3 and TRBJ2-1; 9 bases align to TRBD2. Germline CDR1 reads ENHRY; CDR2 reads SYGVKD. This CDR3 region has 13 residues. V trimming: 6 bases; J trimming: 7 bases; junction bases outside the gene matches: 4. In nucleotides, the CDR3 is TGTGCCATCAGGCGGGAGGGCGGGAATGAGCAGTTCTTC. Translation gives CAIRREGGNEQFF.

This clone was recorded once. The chain employs TRBV2 and TRBJ2-1, with D possibly being TRBD1 (6 bases). The germline V gene encodes CDR1 SNHLY and CDR2 FYNNEI. V dropped 3 bases and J dropped 11 bases, with 17 bases sitting between them. The CDR3 totals 14 residues. CDR3 amino acids: CASSDPQGSPQQFF. DNA for the CDR3: TGTGCCAGCAGTGACCCACAGGGTTCTCCCCAGCAGTTCTTC.

This chain connects TRBV14 to TRBJ2-7, with unresolved D. The CDR3 runs 16 residues. Per germline, CDR1 SGHDN and CDR2 FVKESK. V lost 0 bases and J 2 bases, leaving 14 bases between the germline ends. CDR3 nucleotide sequence: TGTGCCAGCAGCCAAGAGTTTTACCCCGGTGCCTACGAGCAGTACTTC. Its protein is CASSQEFYPGAYEQYF.

This clone was detected once. The chain couples TRBV28 to TRBJ2-3, with 9 bases fitting TRBD2. V was clipped by 3 bases and J by 6 bases; unmatched bases: 13. The CDR3 is 17 amino acids. The V gene's germline CDR1 is MDHEN and CDR2 SYDVKM. The CDR3 loop is CASSFSSGKGARDTQYF. CDR3 bases: TGTGCCAGCAGTTTTTCTAGCGGGAAGGGTGCTCGTGATACGCAGTATTTT.

This sequence joins TRBV7-2 and TRBJ1-2, with 8 bases identical to TRBD1. Trimming cost V 5 bases and J 8 bases; bases outside gene matches: 13. This CDR3 is built from 15 residues. Germline values: CDR1 SGHTA, CDR2 FQGNSA. This chain's CDR3 is CASSHITGQGQGYTF. Written as DNA, the CDR3 is TGTGCCAGCAGCCATATTACCGGACAGGGTCAAGGCTACACCTTC.

This clone showed up just once. This chain links TRBV30 with TRBJ2-5, with 12 nucleotides matching TRBD2. Germline V gene data show CDR1 as GTSNPN and CDR2 as SVGIG (reference sequence). Germline trimming cut 0 bases from V and 9 bases from J; bases unmatched to any gene: 14. The CDR3 runs to 17 residues. This chain's CDR3 is CAWSVGLAGGRRGSQYF. For the CDR3, the DNA is TGTGCCTGGAGTGTAGGTCTAGCGGGAGGGCGGCGCGGGTCCCAGTACTTC.

CDR3 protein: CASSVEPGVTEAFF. CDR3 DNA sequence: TGTGCCAGCAGCGTTGAACCAGGGGTGACTGAAGCTTTCTTT. The chain carries TRBV7-8 and TRBJ1-1, with D perhaps matching TRBD1 (6 bases). V gave up 5 bases and J gave up 5 bases, with 15 bases separating them. The length of the CDR3 is 14 residues. Germline V gene lookup returns CDR1 SGHVS and CDR2 FQNEAQ.

CDR3 sequence: CASSHSSGEQFF. CDR3 DNA sequence: TGTGCCAGCAGCCACTCTAGCGGTGAGCAGTTCTTC. V is TRBV7-6 and J is TRBJ2-1; 7 bases line up with TRBD2. Trimming at V came to 5 bases and at J to 9 bases, leaving 4 bases not matched to a gene. The CDR3 consists of 12 residues. Germline CDR1 is SGHVS and CDR2 is FNYEAQ.

The CDR3 DNA sequence: TGTGCCAGCAGCTCCGGGACATTTGGAAACACCATATATTTT. Encoded protein: CASSSGTFGNTIYF. The rearrangement links TRBV7-3 to TRBJ1-3; a possible D gene is TRBD1 (6 bases). The CDR3 has 14 residues. Germline loops: CDR1 SGHTA, CDR2 FQGTGA. Trimming pared 4 bases from V and 3 bases from J, leaving 10 bases between.

V gene TRBV7-2 combines with J gene TRBJ2-1; 10 nucleotides align to TRBD2. This CDR3 has 16 residues. With V trimmed by 2 bases and J by 4 bases, 5 bases remained unmatched. Germline CDR1 reads SGHTA; CDR2 reads FQGNSA. The CDR3 protein is CASSLPGTSAYNEQFF. The CDR3 DNA reads as TGTGCCAGCAGCTTACCCGGGACTAGCGCTTACAATGAGCAGTTCTTC.

A single count supports this clone. The chain employs TRBV6-5 and TRBJ2-1; TRBD2 matches at 7 bases. Unmatched junction bases numbered 6, after V lost 6 bases and J lost 1 base. This CDR3 spans 15 amino acids. From germline, CDR1 is MNHEY and CDR2 SVGAGI. The CDR3 loop is CASSLGLVSYNEQFF. In nucleotides, the CDR3 is TGTGCCAGCAGCCTCGGACTAGTTTCCTACAATGAGCAGTTCTTC.